The 13 T cell receptor beta chains below all came from one sample that was sequenced in a study of chemoradiotherapy in HPV16-positive cancers. Libraries were prepared by immunoSEQ multiplex PCR; TCRdb keeps only in-frame clonotypes and omits some of them. The repertoire holds about 15,000 clones, with 60% to 85% as singletons. The specimen was taken from a patient who underwent chemoradiotherapy. These receptors were collected from a human donor with HPV-associated anogenital cancer.

J is TRBJ1-3 and V is TRBV10-3, with unresolved D. Trimming removed 8 bases at V and 1 base at J, with 6 bases between. The CDR3 contains 12 residues. CDR1 and CDR2 from the germline V gene are ENHRY and SYGVKD. The CDR3 DNA reads TGTGCCATCGGGAGATCTGGAAACACCATATATTTT. It codes for CAIGRSGNTIYF.

The chain employs TRBV10-3 and TRBJ2-6; a possible D gene is TRBD1 (5 bases). In germline, CDR1 is ENHRY, CDR2 SYGVKD. The CDR3 is made up of 13 amino acids. Trimming removed 3 bases from V and 11 bases from J, with 11 bases in between. CDR3 bases: TGTGCCATCAGTGATGACCAGGGCGACGTCCTGACTTTC. This gives the protein CAISDDQGDVLTF.

This clone was seen a few times. V gene TRBV29-1 combines with J gene TRBJ2-1; 8 nucleotides align to TRBD2. The germline V gene encodes CDR1 SQVTM and CDR2 ANQGSEA. With V trimmed by 6 bases and J by 6 bases, 4 bases remained unmatched. The CDR3 spans 12 residues. CDR3 coding DNA: TGCAGCGTAACGGGGGGGACCAATGAGCAGTTCTTC. Translation: CSVTGGTNEQFF.

V gene TRBV6-5 combines with J gene TRBJ1-2, with a weak D call TRBD1 (5 bases). This CDR3 is 15 amino acids long. V lost 4 bases and J 6 bases, leaving 18 bases between the germline ends. Germline CDR1 is MNHEY and CDR2 is SVGAGI. CDR3 protein: CASSSDSSSAHGYTF. The CDR3 DNA reads TGTGCCAGCAGTTCTGACAGTTCGTCGGCTCATGGCTACACCTTC.

The V and J genes are TRBV7-2 and TRBJ2-1; D ambiguous. Trimming took off 3 bases at V and 4 bases at J, with 7 bases between the two ends. The length of the CDR3 is 13 residues. The V gene's germline CDR1 is SGHTA and CDR2 FQGNSA. The CDR3 coding sequence is TGTGCCAGCAGCTTTCAGAGGTACAATGAGCAGTTCTTC. This gives the protein CASSFQRYNEQFF.

V usage is TRBV27 and J usage is TRBJ2-1; TRBD2 aligns across 16 bases. With 5 bases clipped from V and 10 bases from J, the junction kept 11 bases outside the gene matches. The CDR3 contains 17 residues. CDR1 and CDR2 from the germline V gene are MNHEY and SMNVEV (reference sequence). CDR3 residues: CASSPVPGLAGGDEQFF. CDR3 bases: TGTGCCAGCAGTCCGGTCCCGGGACTAGCGGGGGGGGACGAGCAGTTCTTC.

This clone was seen only a few times. The genes are TRBV7-6 and TRBJ2-2, with no clear D. CDR3 length: 13 amino acids. Germline V gives CDR1 SGHVS, CDR2 FNYEAQ. Trimming stripped 6 bases from V and 5 bases from J, with 10 bases between. The DNA for the CDR3 is TGTGCCAGCAGTTCTCAGAGAACCGGGGAGCTGTTTTTT. This translates into CASSSQRTGELFF.

This clone was found a few times. The chain combines TRBV7-2 with TRBJ2-7, with D perhaps matching TRBD1 (5 bases). Germline V gene sequence: CDR1 SGHTA, CDR2 FQGNSA. Trimming removed 4 bases at V and 5 bases at J, with 12 bases between. CDR3 length: 13 residues. The CDR3 region has the DNA TGTGCCAGCAGCTCCATGCAGGGTGACGAGCAGTACTTC. This encodes CASSSMQGDEQYF. Full variable domain (missing parts from reference TRBV7-2 and TRBJ2-7): GAGVSQSPSNKVTEKGKDVELRCDPISGHTALYWYRQSLGQGLEFLIYFQGNSAPDKSGLPSDRFSAERTGGSVSTLTIQRTQQEDSAVYLCASSSMQGDEQYFGPGTRLTVT.

J is TRBJ2-3 and V is TRBV5-1, with TRBD2 matching over 8 bases. Germline trimming cut 4 bases from V and 4 bases from J; bases unmatched to any gene: 2. This CDR3 region has 13 residues. Germline CDR1 is SGHRS and CDR2 is YFSETQ. The CDR3 spells CASSGTRADTQYF. The CDR3 DNA reads TGCGCCAGCAGCGGGACTAGGGCAGATACGCAGTATTTT.

V and J are TRBV29-1 and TRBJ1-5, with 10 bases fitting TRBD1. The CDR3 sequence is 13 residues long. Germline CDR1 SQVTM, CDR2 ANQGSEA. J lost 4 bases, V lost 5 bases, and 2 bases had no gene match. In nucleotides, the CDR3 is TGCAGCGTTCGACAGGGGGCTAATCAGCCCCAGCATTTT. The encoded protein is CSVRQGANQPQHF.

As for this clone: A read error may account for a junction end that differs from germline. The gene calls are TRBV7-7 and TRBJ2-7; TRBD2 is a possible D gene (5 bases). The germline V gene encodes CDR1 SSHAT and CDR2 FNYEAQ (reference sequence). The CDR3 is made up of 13 amino acids. CDR3 amino acids: CASSLAEGYEQYF. The CDR3 DNA reads as TGTGCTAGCAGCTTAGCCGAGGGCTACGAGCAGTACTTC.

The genes are TRBV7-8 and TRBJ1-2, with a weak D call TRBD1 (5 bases). The CDR3 runs to 14 residues. CDR1 is SGHVS and CDR2 is FQNEAQ in the germline V gene. Between the trimmed V and J ends, which lost 0 bases and 4 bases, there was a span of 9 bases. The CDR3 sequence: CASSLAGRVYGYTF. DNA of the CDR3: TGTGCCAGCAGCTTAGCGGGCAGGGTCTATGGCTACACCTTC. Full variable domain (remainder filled in from reference TRBV7-8 and TRBJ1-2): GAGVSQSPRYKVAKRGQDVALRCDPISGHVSLFWYQQALGQGPEFLTYFQNEAQLDKSGLPSDRFFAERPEGSVSTLKIQRTQQEDSAVYLCASSLAGRVYGYTFGSGTRLTVV.

In this sample, this clone turned up a few times. This sequence joins TRBV5-1 and TRBJ1-6; D might be TRBD1 (6 bases). CDR1 is SGHRS and CDR2 is YFSETQ in the germline V gene. The CDR3 has 18 amino acids. V was trimmed by 0 bases and J by 7 bases, leaving 20 bases between them. The CDR3 coding sequence is TGCGCCAGCAGCTTGGCCTTTGCGGGACAAACACTCAATTCACCCCTCCACTTT. It codes for CASSLAFAGQTLNSPLHF.